The entry below gives a single T cell receptor beta chain sequence along with its context. As yet, its antigen is unknown. The germline CDR1 and CDR2 sequences are MNHEY and SVGAGI. V gave up 5 bases and J gave up 5 bases, with 13 bases separating them. The CDR3 totals 14 residues. This entry comes from a study of blood T cells in healthy people across ages. A second PCR of roughly 7 to 11 cycles used a sample-barcoded 5' primer and a J-beta primer mix. Using its own MiXCR run on the 5' RACE reads, TCRdb lists one record per CDR3 protein. There are 600,000 to 800,000 distinct CDR3 sequences in the sample; around 21% occur only once, and roughly 3.9% lies in the top ten. Regarding the study as a whole: The unsorted PBMCs prevented any conclusive comparison of naive versus antigen-experienced cells.

The sequencing sample was made of blood. The clonotype was recovered from a man in his sixties or seventies in good health. The chain has TRBV6-5 and TRBJ2-1; tentative D call: TRBD2 (6 bases). The CDR3, as DNA: TGTGCCAGCAGTCCCTTAGCGGTAAACAATGAGCAGTTCTTC. It yields the protein CASSPLAVNNEQFF.